The 18 T cell receptor beta chains in this list originate from one sample, sequenced in a study of siplizumab effects on memory and regulatory T cells. TCRdb's table, derived via immunoSEQ multiplex PCR, lists solely in-frame clones and lacks some. Among fewer than 100,000 clones listed, approximately 95% were seen once. The sample was CD8+ T cells sorted from blood. These receptors came from a human donor in good health.

V usage is TRBV11-2 and J usage is TRBJ2-1; the D is unclear. The germline gives CDR1 SGHAT, CDR2 FQNNGV. Trimming cost V 1 base and J 0 bases, with 7 bases left between them. This CDR3 contains 15 residues. The CDR3 region has the DNA TGTGCCAGCAGCTTAGTGGCTAGCTCCTACAATGAGCAGTTCTTC. It specifies CASSLVASSYNEQFF.

This chain uses TRBV19 with TRBJ2-2; TRBD2 aligns across 10 bases. This CDR3 comprises 19 residues. CDR1 is LNHDA, CDR2 SQIVND, per germline (reference sequence). V was clipped by 5 bases and J by 7 bases; unmatched bases: 19. Here the CDR3 reads CASSPNLGGGLAKVGELFF. CDR3 nucleotides: TGTGCCAGTAGTCCAAATTTAGGAGGGGGACTAGCGAAGGTCGGGGAGCTGTTTTTT.

V and J are TRBV7-8 and TRBJ1-5, with unresolved D. The CDR3 totals 13 residues. The V gene lost 5 bases and the J gene lost 10 bases, with 15 bases spanning the gap. From germline, CDR1 is SGHVS and CDR2 FQNEAQ. The CDR3 DNA follows: TGTGCCAGCAGCCAGGACCGACCTCAACCCCAGCATTTT. This gives the protein CASSQDRPQPQHF.

The chain is built from TRBV7-6 and TRBJ1-1, with TRBD1 matching over 7 bases. In germline, CDR1 is SGHVS, CDR2 FNYEAQ. Trimming at V came to 10 bases and at J to 3 bases, leaving 17 bases not matched to a gene. This CDR3 is 16 amino acids long. The CDR3 coding sequence is TGTGCCACCAAAGTTTCTCAAGCAGGGGGTTACACTGAAGCTTTCTTT. It is translated as CATKVSQAGGYTEAFF.

V usage is TRBV27 and J usage is TRBJ2-1, with D possibly being TRBD1 or TRBD2 (5 bases each). CDR1 and CDR2 (germline): MNHEY, SMNVEV (reference sequence). There are 17 residues in the CDR3. Trimming cost V 5 bases and J 0 bases, with 17 bases left between them. In DNA form, the CDR3 reads TGTGCCAGCAGTCCTCTTCCCAGGGAGAGCTCCTACAATGAGCAGTTCTTC. As protein: CASSPLPRESSYNEQFF.

This sequence joins TRBV5-4 and TRBJ2-1, with 9 bases lining up with TRBD1. Germline assignment: CDR1 SGHNT and CDR2 YYREEE (reference sequence). This CDR3 has 14 amino acids. Trimming at V came to 4 bases and at J to 8 bases, leaving 7 bases not matched to a gene. This CDR3 reads CASSPGQGWDEQFF. The CDR3 bases are TGTGCCAGCAGCCCAGGACAGGGGTGGGATGAGCAGTTCTTC.

The chain recombines TRBV27 with TRBJ2-7, with D maybe TRBD2 (6 bases). CDR1 and CDR2 from the germline V gene are MNHEY and SMNVEV (reference sequence). The CDR3 length is 12 residues. V dropped 5 bases and J dropped 7 bases, with 12 bases sitting between them. The CDR3 protein is CASSGGFAEQYF. The CDR3 DNA reads as TGTGCCAGCAGTGGAGGGTTTGCTGAGCAGTACTTC.

The chain uses TRBV5-6 and TRBJ2-7; 7 bases align to TRBD2. The CDR3 covers 15 residues. In germline, CDR1 is SGHDT, CDR2 YYEEEE. The ends lost 0 bases at V and 6 bases at J; junction bases unmatched: 9. In nucleotides, the CDR3 is TGTGCCAGCAGCTTGGAATCGAGCTGGGGGGGCGAGCAGTACTTC. Amino acids: CASSLESSWGGEQYF.

The rearrangement links TRBV28 to TRBJ1-4, with 7 bases fitting TRBD1. Germline V gene data show CDR1 as MDHEN and CDR2 as SYDVKM. J lost 5 bases, V lost 7 bases, and 10 bases had no gene match. The CDR3 contains 15 residues. The CDR3 reads CASNPEGTENEKLFF. The CDR3 DNA is TGTGCCAGCAACCCAGAAGGGACAGAGAATGAAAAACTGTTTTTT. Filled out from reference TRBV28 and TRBJ1-4, the complete variable domain reads DVKVTQSSRYLVKRTGEKVFLECVQDMDHENMFWYRQDPGLGLRLIYFSYDVKMKEKGDIPEGYSVSREKKERFSLILESASTNQTSMYLCASNPEGTENEKLFFGSGTQLSVL.

This rearrangement joins TRBV27 to TRBJ2-7; D is perhaps TRBD1 (6 bases). The germline gives CDR1 MNHEY, CDR2 SMNVEV (reference sequence). V was pared by 5 bases and J by 6 bases, with 11 bases between. The CDR3 spans 12 residues. The CDR3 here is CASSIQGSEQYF. CDR3 nucleotide sequence: TGTGCCAGCAGTATACAGGGTTCCGAGCAGTACTTC.

The sample holds one count of this clone. The chain joins TRBV5-6 to TRBJ1-1; D is perhaps TRBD1 (6 bases). The germline gives CDR1 SGHDT, CDR2 YYEEEE. The CDR3 sequence is 13 residues long. The germline V and J ends were trimmed by 4 bases and 3 bases, with 10 bases remaining between them. DNA of the CDR3: TGTGCCAGCAGCGAAACAGGGTACACTGAAGCTTTCTTT. Translating gives CASSETGYTEAFF.

This rearrangement joins TRBV5-6 to TRBJ2-4; D perhaps matches TRBD1 (5 bases). Looked up from germline, CDR1 is SGHDT and CDR2 is YYEEEE. The germline V and J ends were trimmed by 0 bases and 5 bases, with 9 bases remaining between them. CDR3 length: 14 residues. The CDR3 bases are TGTGCCAGCAGCTTGGCTCAGGGCGAAAACATTCAGTACTTC. This gives the protein CASSLAQGENIQYF.

Here the CDR3 reads CASSPKAGDYEQYF. The CDR3 bases are TGTGCCAGCAGCCCGAAGGCAGGAGACTACGAGCAGTACTTC. This chain uses TRBV5-4 with TRBJ2-7; D ambiguous. CDR1 is SGHNT, CDR2 YYREEE, per germline (reference sequence). Deletions cut 4 bases from V and 3 bases from J, with 14 bases between. This CDR3 region has 14 residues.

This rearrangement joins TRBV6-5 to TRBJ2-1; D is possibly TRBD1 (5 bases). CDR3 size: 13 residues. V was shortened by 0 bases and J by 9 bases, with 9 bases between the two germline ends. CDR1 is MNHEY and CDR2 is SVGAGI in the germline V gene. The CDR3 sequence is CASSYSRQGEQFF. The CDR3 nucleotides are TGTGCCAGCAGTTACTCGCGTCAGGGTGAGCAGTTCTTC.

The gene calls are TRBV4-1 and TRBJ2-6; perhaps TRBD2 as D (5 bases). Germline V gives CDR1 MGHRA, CDR2 YSYEKL. The length of the CDR3 is 17 residues. V lost 5 bases and J lost 0, with 14 bases in between. The CDR3, as DNA: TGCGCCAGCAGCGCCGTGTTGGGGAGCTCTGGGGCCAACGTCCTGACTTTC. It specifies CASSAVLGSSGANVLTF.

The genes are TRBV2 and TRBJ1-4, with 7 bases lining up with TRBD1. J gave up 3 bases and V 2 bases, and 3 bases lay outside the gene matches. CDR1 and CDR2 (germline): SNHLY, FYNNEI. The CDR3 contains 15 residues. CDR3 sequence reads: CASSERGRPNEKLFF. CDR3 DNA: TGTGCCAGCAGTGAAAGGGGGCGCCCTAATGAAAAACTGTTTTTT.

This clone showed up just once. The chain couples TRBV7-8 to TRBJ2-3, with 7 bases lining up with TRBD1. CDR3 length equals 20 residues. V was pared by 5 bases and J by 0 bases, with 20 bases of the junction left unmatched. The germline CDR1 and CDR2 sequences are SGHVS and FQNEAQ. The CDR3 region has the DNA TGTGCCAGCAGCCCTCCGACAGGGTATCCACCTGATACTAGCACAGATACGCAGTATTTT. Protein sequence: CASSPPTGYPPDTSTDTQYF.

V gene TRBV10-1 combines with J gene TRBJ2-3; 12 nucleotides match TRBD2. Per germline, CDR1 WNHNN and CDR2 SYGVQD (reference sequence). The ends lost 5 bases at V and 4 bases at J; junction bases unmatched: 7. CDR3 length: 16 amino acids. CDR3 in DNA: TGCGCCAGCAGTACGGGGACTAGCGGGCCCCCAGATACGCAGTATTTT. Protein sequence: CASSTGTSGPPDTQYF.